The T cell receptor beta chain described here comes from a study of cytomegalovirus exposure and HLA in healthy donors. This donor's CMV serostatus went unrecorded. The primer mix had 60 Vbeta and 13 Jbeta primers. Profiling relied on immunoSEQ multiplex PCR, and the TCRdb table lists in-frame clones only, not all of them. The sample has 100,000 to 150,000 clones, over 60% seen once. In germline, CDR1 is SSHAT, CDR2 FNYEAQ (reference sequence). The CDR3 extends over 13 amino acids. J gave up 6 bases and V 1 base, and 0 bases lay outside the gene matches. The study's findings and limits: According to a later analysis, donors in an Asian-associated ancestry cluster reportedly had fewer N-insertions than the roughly 660-donor mean. Common viral pathogens seemed to be connected with several of the most significant clusters, according to a later analysis. Accurate HLA-A and HLA-B prediction from TCR beta sequences was reported for most subjects.

Of note for this clone: What it recognizes is unknown.

The sequenced sample consisted of PBMCs. J is TRBJ2-3 and V is TRBV7-7, with 8 bases aligning to TRBD1. The sequence was obtained from a human donor in good health. CDR3: CASSLDRGDTQYF. CDR3 nucleotides: TGTGCCAGCAGCTTAGACAGGGGGGATACGCAGTATTTT.